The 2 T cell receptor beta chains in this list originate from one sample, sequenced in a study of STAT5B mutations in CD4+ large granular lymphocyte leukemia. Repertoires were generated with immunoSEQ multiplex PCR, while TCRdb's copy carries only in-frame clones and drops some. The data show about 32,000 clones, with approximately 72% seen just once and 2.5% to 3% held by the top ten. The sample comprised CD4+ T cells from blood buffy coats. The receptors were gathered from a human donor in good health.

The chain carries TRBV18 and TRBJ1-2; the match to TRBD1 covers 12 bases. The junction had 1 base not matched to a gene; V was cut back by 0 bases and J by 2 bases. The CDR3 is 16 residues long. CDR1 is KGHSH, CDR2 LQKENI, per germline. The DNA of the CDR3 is TGTGCCAGCTCACCACCTGGGACAGGGGGCAACTATGGCTACACCTTC. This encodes CASSPPGTGGNYGYTF.

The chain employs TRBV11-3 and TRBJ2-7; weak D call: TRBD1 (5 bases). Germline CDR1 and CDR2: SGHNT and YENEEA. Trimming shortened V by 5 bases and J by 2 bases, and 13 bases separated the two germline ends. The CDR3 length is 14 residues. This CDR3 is CASSPRKGTYEQYF. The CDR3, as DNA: TGTGCCAGCAGCCCCCGAAAGGGGACCTACGAGCAGTACTTC.